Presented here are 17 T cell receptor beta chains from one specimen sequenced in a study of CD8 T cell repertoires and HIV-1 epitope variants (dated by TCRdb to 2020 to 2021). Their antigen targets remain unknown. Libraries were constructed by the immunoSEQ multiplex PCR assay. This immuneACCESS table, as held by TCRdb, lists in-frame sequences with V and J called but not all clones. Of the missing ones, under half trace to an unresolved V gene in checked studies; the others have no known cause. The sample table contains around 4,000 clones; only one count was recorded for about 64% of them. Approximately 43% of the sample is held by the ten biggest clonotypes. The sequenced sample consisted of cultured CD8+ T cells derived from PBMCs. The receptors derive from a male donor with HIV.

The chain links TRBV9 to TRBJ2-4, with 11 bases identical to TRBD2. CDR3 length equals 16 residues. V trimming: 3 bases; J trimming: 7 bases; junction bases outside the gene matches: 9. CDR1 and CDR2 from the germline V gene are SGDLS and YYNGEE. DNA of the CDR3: TGTGCCAGCAGCGGCGGACTAGCGGGTGCTACGAACATTCAGTACTTC. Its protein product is CASSGGLAGATNIQYF. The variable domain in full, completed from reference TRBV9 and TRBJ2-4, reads DSGVTQTPKHLITATGQRVTLRCSPRSGDLSVYWYQQSLDQGLQFLIQYYNGEERAKGNILERFSAQQFPDLHSELNLSSLELGDSALYFCASSGGLAGATNIQYFGAGTRLSVL.

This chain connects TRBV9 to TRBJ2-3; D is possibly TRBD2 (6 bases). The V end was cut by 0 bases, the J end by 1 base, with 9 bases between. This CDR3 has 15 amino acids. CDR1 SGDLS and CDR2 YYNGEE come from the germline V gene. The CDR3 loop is CASSVEWGGTDTQYF. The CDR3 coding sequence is TGTGCCAGCAGCGTAGAGTGGGGGGGCACAGATACGCAGTATTTT. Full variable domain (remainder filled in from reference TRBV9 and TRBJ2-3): DSGVTQTPKHLITATGQRVTLRCSPRSGDLSVYWYQQSLDQGLQFLIQYYNGEERAKGNILERFSAQQFPDLHSELNLSSLELGDSALYFCASSVEWGGTDTQYFGPGTRLTVL.

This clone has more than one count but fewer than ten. The CDR3 DNA reads TGTGCCAGTACCCCCGGGACTAGCAGTTCAGATACGCAGTATTTT. Translating it yields CASTPGTSSSDTQYF. The chain recombines TRBV19 with TRBJ2-3, with 9 nucleotides matching TRBD2. Germline-derived CDR1 and CDR2 are LNHDA and SQIVND (reference sequence). Germline trimming cut 7 bases from V and 4 bases from J; bases unmatched to any gene: 9. There are 15 residues in the CDR3.

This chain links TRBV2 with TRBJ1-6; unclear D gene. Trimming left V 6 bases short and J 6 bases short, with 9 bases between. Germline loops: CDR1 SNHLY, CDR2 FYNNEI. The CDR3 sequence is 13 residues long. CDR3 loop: CASRLSFNSPLHF. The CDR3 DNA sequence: TGTGCCAGCAGATTGAGTTTTAATTCACCCCTCCACTTT.

This CDR3 is CASSLGTSGDEQFF. The CDR3 DNA follows: TGTGCCAGCAGCTTAGGGACTAGTGGAGATGAGCAGTTCTTC. This chain connects TRBV7-7 to TRBJ2-1; 7 bases map to TRBD2. CDR1 is SSHAT, CDR2 FNYEAQ, per germline (reference sequence). The CDR3 spans 14 residues. V lost 1 base and J lost 8; bases outside the gene matches: 5.

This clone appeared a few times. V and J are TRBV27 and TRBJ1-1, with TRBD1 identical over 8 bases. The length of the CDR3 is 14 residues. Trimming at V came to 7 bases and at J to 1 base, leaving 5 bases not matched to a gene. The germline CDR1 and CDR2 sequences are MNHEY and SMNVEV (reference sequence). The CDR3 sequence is CASNVRGRNTEAFF. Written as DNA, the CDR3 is TGTGCCAGCAATGTCAGGGGGCGGAACACTGAAGCTTTCTTT.

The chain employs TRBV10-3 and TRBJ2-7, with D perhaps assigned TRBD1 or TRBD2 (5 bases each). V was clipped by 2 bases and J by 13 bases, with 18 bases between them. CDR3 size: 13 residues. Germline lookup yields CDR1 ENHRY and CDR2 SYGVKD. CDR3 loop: CAISEDRWGPQYF. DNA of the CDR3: TGTGCCATCAGTGAGGATCGCTGGGGACCGCAATACTTC.

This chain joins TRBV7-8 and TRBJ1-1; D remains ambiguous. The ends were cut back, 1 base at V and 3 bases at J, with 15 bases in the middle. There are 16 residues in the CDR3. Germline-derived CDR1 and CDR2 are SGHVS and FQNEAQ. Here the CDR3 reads CASSLEEGFSYTEAFF. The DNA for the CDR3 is TGTGCCAGCAGCTTAGAGGAGGGCTTCTCGTACACTGAAGCTTTCTTT.

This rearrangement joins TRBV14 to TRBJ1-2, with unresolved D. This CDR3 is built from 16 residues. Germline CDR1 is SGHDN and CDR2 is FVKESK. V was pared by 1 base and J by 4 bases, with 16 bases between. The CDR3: CASSQARPPFFYGYTF. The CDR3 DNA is TGTGCCAGCAGCCAAGCAAGGCCTCCTTTCTTCTATGGCTACACCTTC.

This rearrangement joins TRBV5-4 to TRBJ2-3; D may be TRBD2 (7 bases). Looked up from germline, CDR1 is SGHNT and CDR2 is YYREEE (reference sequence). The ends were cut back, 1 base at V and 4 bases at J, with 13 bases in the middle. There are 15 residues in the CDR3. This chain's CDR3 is CASSLSAGAPDTQYF. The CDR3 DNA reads TGTGCCAGCAGCTTGTCGGCGGGGGCACCAGATACGCAGTATTTT.

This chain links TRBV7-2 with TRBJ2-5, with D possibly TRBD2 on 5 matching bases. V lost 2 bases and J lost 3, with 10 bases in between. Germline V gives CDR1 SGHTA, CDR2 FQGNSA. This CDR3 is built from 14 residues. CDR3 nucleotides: TGTGCCAGCAGCTTACTCCCAGCGGAAGAGACCCAGTACTTC. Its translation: CASSLLPAEETQYF. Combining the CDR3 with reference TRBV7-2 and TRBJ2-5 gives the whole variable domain GAGVSQSPSNKVTEKGKDVELRCDPISGHTALYWYRQSLGQGLEFLIYFQGNSAPDKSGLPSDRFSAERTGGSVSTLTIQRTQQEDSAVYLCASSLLPAEETQYFGPGTRLLVL.

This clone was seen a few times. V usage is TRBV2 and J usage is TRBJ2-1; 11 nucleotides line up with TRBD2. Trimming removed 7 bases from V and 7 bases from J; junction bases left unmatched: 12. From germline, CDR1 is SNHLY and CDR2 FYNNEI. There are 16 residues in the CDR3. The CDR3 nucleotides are TGTGCCAGCAATCCTCTGACTAGCGGGGAGTGGAATGAGCAGTTCTTC. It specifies CASNPLTSGEWNEQFF.

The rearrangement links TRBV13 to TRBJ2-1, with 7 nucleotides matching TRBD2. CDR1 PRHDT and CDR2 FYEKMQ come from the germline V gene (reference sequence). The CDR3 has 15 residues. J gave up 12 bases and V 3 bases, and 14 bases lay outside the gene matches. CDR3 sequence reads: CASSFSGDLVRWQFF. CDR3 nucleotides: TGTGCCAGCAGCTTCAGCGGGGATCTTGTGAGATGGCAGTTCTTC.

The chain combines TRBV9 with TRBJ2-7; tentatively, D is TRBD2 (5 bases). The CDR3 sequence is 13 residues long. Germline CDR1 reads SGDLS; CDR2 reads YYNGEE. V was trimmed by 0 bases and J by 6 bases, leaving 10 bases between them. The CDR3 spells CASSVDSSREQYF. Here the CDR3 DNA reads TGTGCCAGCAGCGTAGATTCTAGCCGCGAGCAGTACTTC.

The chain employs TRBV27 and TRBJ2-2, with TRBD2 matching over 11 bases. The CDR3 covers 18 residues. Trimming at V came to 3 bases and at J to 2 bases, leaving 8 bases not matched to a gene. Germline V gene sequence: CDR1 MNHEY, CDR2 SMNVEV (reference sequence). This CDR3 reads CASSFTTSGNLNTGELFF. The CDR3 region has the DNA TGTGCCAGCAGTTTTACGACTAGCGGGAACTTAAACACCGGGGAGCTGTTTTTT.

CDR3 loop: CASRVTSGGDVIQYF. CDR3 DNA sequence: TGTGCCAGTAGAGTGACTAGCGGGGGGGATGTCATTCAGTACTTC. The gene calls are TRBV19 and TRBJ2-4, with TRBD2 identical over 14 bases. J was trimmed by 9 bases and V by 6 bases; bases with no gene match: 7. Germline lookup yields CDR1 LNHDA and CDR2 SQIVND (reference sequence). CDR3 size: 15 residues.

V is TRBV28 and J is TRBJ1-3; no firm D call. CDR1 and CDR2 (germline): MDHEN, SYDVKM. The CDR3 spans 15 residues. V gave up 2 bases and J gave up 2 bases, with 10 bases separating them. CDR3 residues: CASSLVQNTGNTIYF. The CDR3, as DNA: TGTGCCAGCAGTTTAGTCCAGAATACTGGAAACACCATATATTTT. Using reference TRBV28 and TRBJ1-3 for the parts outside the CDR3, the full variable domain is DVKVTQSSRYLVKRTGEKVFLECVQDMDHENMFWYRQDPGLGLRLIYFSYDVKMKEKGDIPEGYSVSREKKERFSLILESASTNQTSMYLCASSLVQNTGNTIYFGEGSWLTVV.